A single sample gave rise to the 32 T cell receptor beta chains below, sequenced in a study of Graves' ophthalmopathy and Graves' hyperthyroidism (dated by TCRdb to 2016 to 2019). Sequencing instrument: Illumina HiSeq 2000. For repertoire sequencing, TCR beta CDR3 regions were amplified from RNA transcripts. A first-round RT-PCR used HTBI primers with the Qiagen OneStep RT-PCR kit, followed by a second-round multiplex PCR, size selection and purification. Starting from the raw public reads, TCRdb applied fastp trimming at Q25, assembled clones with MiXCR and retained in-frame beta chains. Each CDR3 protein gets just one entry, which takes the most common genes and DNA from the rows behind it. This sample is represented by roughly 400,000 distinct CDR3 sequences; approximately 18% of them were singletons. The ten largest clonotypes hold about 2.4% of the sample. What was sequenced was peripheral blood. These receptors came from an adult woman with stable Graves' hyperthyroidism.

At least ten counts were recorded for this clonotype. The chain links TRBV28 to TRBJ2-2; 9 bases agree with TRBD1. Trimming cost V 7 bases and J 6 bases; bases outside gene matches: 9. The V gene's germline CDR1 is MDHEN and CDR2 SYDVKM. The CDR3 is 15 residues long. DNA of the CDR3: TGTGCCAGCACACCCCCTCGGACAGGGGCCGGGGAGCTGTTTTTT. This codes for CASTPPRTGAGELFF. Variable domain in full (rest from reference TRBV28 and TRBJ2-2): DVKVTQSSRYLVKRTGEKVFLECVQDMDHENMFWYRQDPGLGLRLIYFSYDVKMKEKGDIPEGYSVSREKKERFSLILESASTNQTSMYLCASTPPRTGAGELFFGEGSRLTVL.

This clonotype was recorded at least ten times. The rearrangement links TRBV28 to TRBJ1-1, with a possible D match to TRBD1 (6 bases). V gave up 3 bases and J gave up 0 bases, with 11 bases separating them. CDR3 length: 15 amino acids. Germline values: CDR1 MDHEN, CDR2 SYDVKM. In nucleotides, the CDR3 is TGTGCCAGCAGTTTGGAGGGACACTTGAACACTGAAGCTTTCTTT. Protein sequence: CASSLEGHLNTEAFF.

V is TRBV6-2 or TRBV6-3 and J is TRBJ2-7; D is undetermined. V was pared by 6 bases and J by 6 bases, with 9 bases between. This CDR3 is built from 11 residues. From germline, CDR1 is MNHEY and CDR2 SVGEGT. Here the CDR3 DNA reads TGTGCCAGCAGCAGGCAAGGCGAGCAGTACTTC. Protein: CASSRQGEQYF.

This clonotype has a count of ten or more. The chain employs TRBV2 and TRBJ2-4, with D unresolved. V was shortened by 1 base and J by 0 bases, with 13 bases between the two germline ends. This CDR3 has 17 residues. The germline gives CDR1 SNHLY, CDR2 FYNNEI. The CDR3 DNA reads as TGTGCCAGCAGTGAAGGAGCAGGCCAACTAGCCAAAAACATTCAGTACTTC. Amino acid sequence: CASSEGAGQLAKNIQYF.

This clonotype was observed a handful of times. The rearrangement links TRBV5-6 to TRBJ2-4; the D gene is possibly TRBD2 (5 bases). The CDR3 has 15 residues. V lost 6 bases, J lost 3 bases, and 16 bases lay in between. Germline CDR1 SGHDT, CDR2 YYEEEE. The CDR3: CASTLAGIDKNIQYF. The CDR3 bases are TGTGCCAGCACCCTAGCCGGGATAGACAAAAACATTCAGTACTTC.

The CDR3, as DNA: TGTGCCACCAGCAGAGATGAGGTGGAGACCCAGTACTTC. Its protein product is CATSRDEVETQYF. J is TRBJ2-5 and V is TRBV15; D remains unclear. The V gene lost 0 bases and the J gene lost 5 bases, with 7 bases spanning the gap. The CDR3 runs 13 residues. Per the germline V gene, CDR1 is LNHNV and CDR2 is YYDKDF (reference sequence).

Ten or more counts support this clonotype. Sequence at one end of the junction differs from germline and may be a read error. The chain recombines TRBV28 with TRBJ2-4; 10 bases fit TRBD1. Germline V gene sequence: CDR1 MDHEN, CDR2 SYDVKM. The CDR3 totals 14 residues. The CDR3 sequence is CASSLRQGANIKYF. The CDR3 DNA follows: TGTGCCAGCAGTTTACGACAGGGGGCGAACATTAAGTACTTC.

This clonotype has ten or more counts. The chain combines TRBV4-1 with TRBJ2-5, with 10 bases lining up with TRBD2. Trimming removed 5 bases from V and 9 bases from J; junction bases left unmatched: 6. Germline CDR1 MGHRA, CDR2 YSYEKL. CDR3 size: 13 residues. CDR3 amino acids: CASSMPAGGPQYF. CDR3 nucleotide sequence: TGCGCCAGCAGCATGCCAGCGGGAGGGCCCCAGTACTTC.

This clonotype was seen at least ten times. The chain carries TRBV7-2 and TRBJ2-2; 7 bases fit TRBD2. J lost 6 bases, V lost 6 bases, and 16 bases had no gene match. The CDR3 covers 17 residues. Germline CDR1 SGHTA, CDR2 FQGNSA. CDR3 coding DNA: TGTGCCAGCAGGCCAGCCGCGGCGGGAGTAGGGGCCGGGGAGCTGTTTTTT. Translating gives CASRPAAAGVGAGELFF. Full variable domain (outside the CDR3, taken from reference TRBV7-2 and TRBJ2-2): GAGVSQSPSNKVTEKGKDVELRCDPISGHTALYWYRQSLGQGLEFLIYFQGNSAPDKSGLPSDRFSAERTGGSVSTLTIQRTQQEDSAVYLCASRPAAAGVGAGELFFGEGSRLTVL.

This clonotype was picked up many times. In DNA, the CDR3 is TGTGCCATCAGTGAACATGGGGCAGCGGGAGGGCCAATATACGAGCAGTACTTC. Translated, it gives CAISEHGAAGGPIYEQYF. The chain combines TRBV10-3 with TRBJ2-7; TRBD2 matches 10 bases. CDR1 is ENHRY and CDR2 is SYGVKD in the germline V gene. The CDR3 covers 18 residues. Germline trimming cut 3 bases from V and 4 bases from J; bases unmatched to any gene: 15.

This clonotype was counted at least ten times. The chain uses TRBV7-2 and TRBJ2-2; no reliable D call. Germline V CDR1 and CDR2: SGHTA, FQGNSA. This CDR3 region has 13 residues. Trimming removed 5 bases from V and 6 bases from J, with 10 bases in between. The CDR3 DNA reads as TGTGCCAGCAGCCTAGTTCGCGCCGGGGAGCTGTTTTTT. It encodes CASSLVRAGELFF. The complete variable domain, with remaining parts taken from reference TRBV7-2 and TRBJ2-2, reads GAGVSQSPSNKVTEKGKDVELRCDPISGHTALYWYRQSLGQGLEFLIYFQGNSAPDKSGLPSDRFSAERTGGSVSTLTIQRTQQEDSAVYLCASSLVRAGELFFGEGSRLTVL.

This clonotype was counted at least ten times. The chain combines TRBV5-1 with TRBJ2-7; D is undetermined. In germline, CDR1 is SGHRS, CDR2 YFSETQ. V was trimmed by 1 base and J by 3 bases, leaving 8 bases between them. There are 13 residues in the CDR3. The CDR3, as DNA: TGCGCCAGCAGCTTGAACCAGGACTACGAGCAGTACTTC. Amino acid sequence: CASSLNQDYEQYF. Full variable domain (remainder filled in from reference TRBV5-1 and TRBJ2-7): KAGVTQTPRYLIKTRGQQVTLSCSPISGHRSVSWYQQTPGQGLQFLFEYFSETQRNKGNFPGRFSGRQFSNSRSEMNVSTLELGDSALYLCASSLNQDYEQYFGPGTRLTVT.

Ten or more counts support this clonotype. This chain uses TRBV25-1 with TRBJ2-6, with 13 bases matching TRBD2. The germline V gene has CDR1 MGHDK and CDR2 SYGVNS. This CDR3 has 21 amino acids. V was clipped by 3 bases and J by 3 bases; unmatched bases: 14. CDR3 in amino acids: CASSEVGGGTSGIGGANVLTF. In DNA form, the CDR3 reads TGTGCCAGCAGTGAGGTTGGAGGAGGGACTAGCGGGATAGGTGGGGCCAACGTCCTGACTTTC.

This clonotype was found many times. The chain carries TRBV30 and TRBJ2-4; TRBD2 matches 9 bases. The V and J ends lost 0 bases and 0 bases, in that order; junction bases with no gene match: 12. Germline values: CDR1 GTSNPN, CDR2 SVGIG (reference sequence). This CDR3 contains 19 residues. The CDR3 nucleotides read TGTGCCTGGAGTGTAAAACTAGCGGGTCTATTCCTAGCCAAAAACATTCAGTACTTC. It yields the protein CAWSVKLAGLFLAKNIQYF.

J is TRBJ1-5 and V is TRBV19; a weak D match, TRBD1 (6 bases). V was pared by 3 bases and J by 7 bases, with 13 bases between. CDR3 length equals 14 residues. Germline loops: CDR1 LNHDA, CDR2 SQIVND (reference sequence). CDR3 sequence (DNA): TGTGCCAGTAGTATGGCAGGGGCGCGCCAGCCCCAGCATTTT. Translation gives CASSMAGARQPQHF.

At least ten counts were recorded for this clonotype. V usage is TRBV6-2 or TRBV6-3 and J usage is TRBJ2-5; 9 positions agree with TRBD2. V trimming: 5 bases; J trimming: 5 bases; junction bases outside the gene matches: 9. The CDR3 runs to 15 residues. Germline V CDR1 and CDR2: MNHEY, SVGEGT. The CDR3 sequence: CASSRLAGIGETQYF. As DNA, the CDR3 is TGTGCCAGCAGTCGCCTAGCGGGAATAGGGGAGACCCAGTACTTC.

This clonotype was seen ten or more times. V gene TRBV5-5 combines with J gene TRBJ1-5, with no clear D. Trimming removed 0 bases at V and 5 bases at J, with 6 bases between. The CDR3 loop spans 13 amino acids. Germline V gene data show CDR1 as SGHKS and CDR2 as YYEKEE (reference sequence). The CDR3 spells CASSLARDQPQHF. The CDR3 nucleotides read TGTGCCAGCAGCTTGGCCAGAGATCAGCCCCAGCATTTT.

At least ten counts were recorded for this clonotype. V gene TRBV19 combines with J gene TRBJ2-7; D ambiguous. Germline-derived CDR1 and CDR2 are LNHDA and SQIVND (reference sequence). There are 14 residues in the CDR3. Trimming took off 2 bases at V and 0 bases at J, with 8 bases between the two ends. The CDR3, as DNA: TGTGCCAGTAGTATATCGGCCAGCTCCTACGAGCAGTACTTC. Protein: CASSISASSYEQYF. Filled out from reference TRBV19 and TRBJ2-7, the complete variable domain reads DGGITQSPKYLFRKEGQNVTLSCEQNLNHDAMYWYRQDPGQGLRLIYYSQIVNDFQKGDIAEGYSVSREKKESFPLTVTSAQKNPTAFYLCASSISASSYEQYFGPGTRLTVT.

This clonotype was picked up many times. This chain connects TRBV7-2 to TRBJ2-7, with a possible D match to TRBD2 (5 bases). The germline gives CDR1 SGHTA, CDR2 FQGNSA. The V end lost 2 bases, the J end lost 3 bases, and 11 bases lay between the germline ends. CDR3 size: 14 residues. The CDR3 nucleotides are TGTGCCAGCAGCTTACAGTCGGGAATCTACGAGCAGTACTTC. Its protein is CASSLQSGIYEQYF.

This clonotype has only a few counts. The V call is TRBV2, the J call TRBJ2-2; 12 nucleotides align to TRBD2. The CDR3 runs 20 residues. Germline CDR1 SNHLY, CDR2 FYNNEI. Unmatched junction bases numbered 15, after V lost 4 bases and J lost 3 bases. The CDR3: CASSAPVRLAGGPDTGELFF. The CDR3 DNA reads TGTGCCAGCAGTGCCCCGGTAAGGCTAGCGGGAGGGCCGGACACCGGGGAGCTGTTTTTT.

Ten or more counts support this clonotype. V gene TRBV20-1 combines with J gene TRBJ2-4, with 15 bases lining up with TRBD2. V gave up 1 base and J gave up 0 bases; unmatched junction bases: 1. The length of the CDR3 is 17 residues. Germline V CDR1 and CDR2: DFQATT, SNEGSKA (reference sequence). CDR3 DNA: TGCAGTGCTAGAGGGACTAGCGGGAGGGTAGCCAAAAACATTCAGTACTTC. It codes for CSARGTSGRVAKNIQYF.

This clonotype has a count of ten or more. The chain combines TRBV7-2 with TRBJ2-7, with TRBD2 matching 7 bases. Trimming took 3 bases from V and 0 from J; bases not matched to a gene: 11. The length of the CDR3 is 17 residues. Germline CDR1 is SGHTA and CDR2 is FQGNSA. In DNA form, the CDR3 reads TGTGCCAGCAGCTTTCCGTTTCTAGCGGCACCCTCCTACGAGCAGTACTTC. Translating it yields CASSFPFLAAPSYEQYF.

This clonotype was seen many times. This chain connects TRBV28 to TRBJ1-1; D gene uncertain. Germline loops: CDR1 MDHEN, CDR2 SYDVKM. The germline V and J ends were trimmed by 1 base and 4 bases, with 10 bases remaining between them. CDR3 length: 14 residues. The CDR3 protein is CASSLSNSGTEAFF. CDR3 nucleotide sequence: TGTGCCAGCAGTTTATCCAACAGCGGCACTGAAGCTTTCTTT.

CDR3 bases: TGCGCCAGCAGCTTGGCCGGGGTTACTGAAGCTTTCTTT. It specifies CASSLAGVTEAFF. The chain uses TRBV5-1 and TRBJ1-1, with D unresolved. The CDR3 contains 13 residues. Germline CDR1 and CDR2: SGHRS and YFSETQ. V dropped 0 bases and J dropped 5 bases, with 8 bases sitting between them. Drawing the rest from reference TRBV5-1 and TRBJ1-1, the complete variable domain is KAGVTQTPRYLIKTRGQQVTLSCSPISGHRSVSWYQQTPGQGLQFLFEYFSETQRNKGNFPGRFSGRQFSNSRSEMNVSTLELGDSALYLCASSLAGVTEAFFGQGTRLTVV.

The chain combines TRBV19 with TRBJ2-2; D is ambiguous. Between the trimmed V and J ends, which lost 3 bases and 7 bases, there was a span of 6 bases. The CDR3 contains 12 residues. Germline V gives CDR1 LNHDA, CDR2 SQIVND (reference sequence). The CDR3 DNA is TGTGCCAGTAGTATTAGTGTCGGGGAGCTGTTTTTT. Translated, it gives CASSISVGELFF.

This clonotype was detected many times. The CDR3 nucleotides are TGCAGTGCTAGAGATCGTGGCTTGAACACTGAAGCTTTCTTT. It encodes CSARDRGLNTEAFF. The chain combines TRBV20-1 with TRBJ1-1; D unclear. In germline, CDR1 is DFQATT, CDR2 SNEGSKA (reference sequence). The CDR3 covers 14 residues. Trimming cost V 0 bases and J 0 bases, with 8 bases left between them.

V and J are TRBV6-2 or TRBV6-3 and TRBJ2-2; either TRBD1 or TRBD2 may supply D (5 bases each). V was shortened by 6 bases and J by 5 bases, with 13 bases between the two germline ends. The length of the CDR3 is 14 residues. Looked up from germline, CDR1 is MNHEY and CDR2 is SVGEGT. CDR3 sequence (DNA): TGTGCCAGCAGCGGGGACCCCGAGACCGGGGAGCTGTTTTTT. As protein: CASSGDPETGELFF.

The chain has TRBV12-3 or TRBV12-4 and TRBJ1-2, with D perhaps TRBD1 (6 bases). The CDR3 loop spans 13 amino acids. Trimming pared 6 bases from V and 4 bases from J, leaving 12 bases between. This CDR3 reads CASRMTGLYGYTF. CDR3 sequence (DNA): TGTGCCAGCAGGATGACAGGCCTCTATGGCTACACCTTC.

This clonotype was counted ten times or more. J is TRBJ1-5 and V is TRBV20-1, with TRBD1 identical over 8 bases. V dropped 3 bases and J dropped 7; count of bases not matched to a gene: 8. The length of the CDR3 is 14 residues. The V gene's germline CDR1 is DFQATT and CDR2 SNEGSKA (reference sequence). The CDR3 sequence is CSASGEQGEQPQHF. CDR3 bases: TGCAGTGCTAGTGGGGAACAGGGGGAACAGCCCCAGCATTTT.

This clonotype was seen many times. The chain couples TRBV28 to TRBJ1-1; the D gene is possibly TRBD1 (5 bases). V was cut by 7 bases and J by 0 bases, with 15 bases left in between. Germline-derived CDR1 and CDR2 are MDHEN and SYDVKM. CDR3 length: 15 amino acids. Here the CDR3 reads CASTRGDHMNTEAFF. CDR3 coding DNA: TGTGCCAGCACCCGAGGGGACCATATGAACACTGAAGCTTTCTTT.

This clonotype was seen a handful of times. This chain links TRBV7-2 with TRBJ1-6; no clear D. Germline CDR1 SGHTA, CDR2 FQGNSA. The V and J ends lost 1 base and 9 bases respectively, with 13 bases between them. The CDR3 runs 15 residues. CDR3 region: CASSLDPGAFSPLHF. The DNA for the CDR3 is TGTGCCAGCAGCTTAGATCCGGGTGCCTTTTCACCCCTCCACTTT.

This chain connects TRBV7-9 to TRBJ1-1; maybe TRBD1 (5 bases). The germline V and J ends were trimmed by 5 bases and 0 bases, with 13 bases remaining between them. CDR3 size: 15 residues. CDR1 and CDR2 (germline): SEHNR, FQNEAQ (reference sequence). The CDR3 loop is CASSAGRLMNTEAFF. The CDR3 DNA reads TGTGCCAGCAGCGCGGGACGGCTGATGAACACTGAAGCTTTCTTT.